This TCR beta chain is from a study of T cell repertoires in cytomegalovirus infection. This clonotype was counted between two and nine times. Its matching antigen is unknown. Study conclusions and caveats: HLA-C-restricted CMV clonotypes gave the most frequent clonotype in two of eight donors. The study identified carriers of CMV plus the relevant HLA from cumulative public TCR beta family frequency.

The CDR3 is made up of 17 amino acids. With 5 bases clipped from V and 7 bases from J, the junction kept 18 bases outside the gene matches. Germline-derived CDR1 and CDR2 are SEHNR and FQNEAQ (reference sequence). Using its own MiXCR run on the reads, TCRdb lists one record per CDR3 protein. The sample lists around 200,000 distinct CDR3 sequences; 38% were seen once. The source was CD8+ T cells from cultured PBMCs, collected from culture after CMV antigen stimulation. This chain connects TRBV7-9 to TRBJ1-1; TRBD1 matches 8 bases. The clonotype comes from a human donor in good health (CMV status not recorded). Some clones in this sample may be carry-over from other donors' samples. CDR3 in amino acids: CASSQNPQGVEGGEAFF. The CDR3 DNA follows: TGTGCCAGCAGCCAGAACCCACAGGGGGTTGAGGGAGGTGAAGCTTTCTTT.